This record looks at one TCR beta chain sequence and its context. As yet, its antigen is unknown. CDR1 and CDR2 (germline): MNHEY, SVGEGT. CDR3 length: 13 amino acids. Trimming removed 6 bases at V and 2 bases at J, with 8 bases between. Produced via immunoSEQ multiplex PCR; TCRdb's table is partial and in-frame only. Here the sample spans 130,000 to 150,000 clones, 92% being singletons. This sample is drawn from a study of T cell responses to AZD1222 COVID-19 vaccine. Study-level results: There were mostly white British donors and more females than males, and clonal diversity was possibly underestimated.

The sample here was peripheral blood, taken on day 0 of AZD1222 vaccination. This sequence joins TRBV6-2 or TRBV6-3 and TRBJ1-5; tentatively, D is TRBD1 (5 bases). The sequence came from an adult in good health. The CDR3 DNA follows: TGTGCCAGCAGCCGGGACGGCAATCAGCCCCAGCATTTT. Translation: CASSRDGNQPQHF.